The 24 T cell receptor beta chains presented below share a single source sample, sequenced in a study of PD-L1 blockade in urothelial cancer. Data came from immunoSEQ multiplex PCR; TCRdb stores just in-frame clones and leaves some out. The sample shows fewer than 50,000 clones, 87% of them seen only once. The specimen comprised PBMCs, sampled around atezolizumab (anti-PD-L1) treatment. These receptors came from a man between 60 and 75 years old with urothelial cancer.

In this sample, this clone turned up once. This rearrangement joins TRBV7-2 to TRBJ2-2, with 9 bases that match TRBD2. V shed 2 bases and J 4 bases; nucleotides not matched to a gene: 8. Germline values: CDR1 SGHTA, CDR2 FQGNSA. This CDR3 comprises 17 residues. DNA for the CDR3: TGTGCCAGCAGCTTAATCGGGTCGCGGGGGGGCACCGGGGAGCTGTTTTTT. Protein: CASSLIGSRGGTGELFF. Full variable domain (remainder filled in from reference TRBV7-2 and TRBJ2-2): GAGVSQSPSNKVTEKGKDVELRCDPISGHTALYWYRQSLGQGLEFLIYFQGNSAPDKSGLPSDRFSAERTGGSVSTLTIQRTQQEDSAVYLCASSLIGSRGGTGELFFGEGSRLTVL.

The V call is TRBV21-1, the J call TRBJ1-4. TRBV21-1 is a pseudogene locus. CDR3 length equals 17 residues. The CDR3 region is CASSKVSFPGTNEKLFF. The CDR3 DNA follows: TGTGCCAGCAGCAAAGTTTCTTTTCCGGGTACTAATGAAAAACTGTTTTTT.

CDR3 DNA sequence: TGTGCCAGTAGTATATCCGGAGGGTCCGGAAACACCATATATTTT. Encoded protein: CASSISGGSGNTIYF. The chain combines TRBV19 with TRBJ1-3; the D is unclear. The germline gives CDR1 LNHDA, CDR2 SQIVND (reference sequence). Trimming took 2 bases from V and 4 from J, leaving 12 bases between them. This CDR3 has 15 residues.

This clone appeared once. At one end, the junction sequence differs from germline, possibly due to a read error. V gene TRBV11-2 combines with J gene TRBJ2-3; 8 nucleotides match TRBD2. This CDR3 comprises 15 residues. Germline V gives CDR1 SGHAT, CDR2 FQNNGV. This CDR3 is CASRLGAGVTDTQYF. The DNA for the CDR3 is TGTGCCAGCAGGTTAGGAGCGGGGGTTACAGATACGCAGTATTTT.

The J gene is TRBJ2-7, the V gene TRBV27, with TRBD1 as a possible D gene (5 bases). With 11 bases removed from V and 3 bases from J, the gap between germline ends came to 20 bases. The CDR3 totals 14 residues. Looked up from germline, CDR1 is MNHEY and CDR2 is SMNVEV (reference sequence). The CDR3 spells CALQLEGAYYEQYF. Here the CDR3 DNA reads TGTGCCCTCCAGCTCGAAGGGGCCTACTACGAGCAGTACTTC.

The chain joins TRBV5-1 to TRBJ2-3, with 7 nucleotides matching TRBD1. The CDR3 spans 16 residues. CDR1 is SGHRS and CDR2 is YFSETQ in the germline V gene. V lost 1 base, J lost 4 bases, and 9 bases stayed unmatched. CDR3 residues: CASSLLSQGGADTQYF. The CDR3 DNA is TGCGCCAGCAGCTTGCTTAGTCAAGGGGGCGCAGATACGCAGTATTTT.

V and J are TRBV9 and TRBJ1-1; D gene unclear. Germline CDR1 and CDR2: SGDLS and YYNGEE. This CDR3 has 12 amino acids. V lost 4 bases to trimming and J lost 5 bases, with 9 bases between them. CDR3 in amino acids: CASSKIGTEAFF. CDR3 coding DNA: TGTGCCAGCAGCAAAATCGGGACTGAAGCTTTCTTT.

The V gene is TRBV10-1, the J gene TRBJ2-3; TRBD2 is a possible D gene (6 bases). CDR1 is WNHNN and CDR2 is SYGVQD in the germline V gene (reference sequence). The CDR3 has 13 amino acids. V shed 6 bases and J shed 2 bases, with 9 bases lying between them. The CDR3 here is CASSRDFTDTQYF. The CDR3 DNA sequence: TGCGCCAGCAGCCGGGACTTCACAGATACGCAGTATTTT.

This clone was counted a single time. The chain uses TRBV7-3 and TRBJ2-7; no definite D call. The V gene's germline CDR1 is SGHTA and CDR2 FQGTGA. Trimming removed 4 bases at V and 6 bases at J, with 13 bases between. This CDR3 is 13 amino acids long. Written as DNA, the CDR3 is TGTGCCAGCAGCTCCACTACGGTTAGCGAGCAGTACTTC. Its protein product is CASSSTTVSEQYF.

The chain recombines TRBV18 with TRBJ1-1; D ambiguous. Germline CDR1 and CDR2: KGHSH and LQKENI. V was trimmed by 3 bases and J by 3 bases, leaving 14 bases between them. The CDR3 has 15 residues. CDR3 residues: CASSPLTGPDTEAFF. For the CDR3, the DNA is TGTGCCAGCTCACCGCTTACTGGGCCAGACACTGAAGCTTTCTTT.

J is TRBJ1-1 and V is TRBV11-2; a weak D match, TRBD1 (6 bases). The ends were cut back, 7 bases at V and 1 base at J, with 16 bases in the middle. Germline CDR1 is SGHAT and CDR2 is FQNNGV. The CDR3 length is 15 residues. CDR3 sequence reads: CASTTTGTRNTEAFF. As DNA, the CDR3 is TGTGCCAGCACCACAACTGGGACAAGGAACACTGAAGCTTTCTTT.

CDR3 sequence reads: CASSGDRGFTEAFF. CDR3 bases: TGTGCCAGCAGCGGGGACAGGGGGTTCACTGAAGCTTTCTTT. The chain couples TRBV5-6 to TRBJ1-1; 11 bases agree with TRBD1. The CDR3 has 14 residues. V shed 4 bases and J 4 bases; nucleotides not matched to a gene: 3. Germline V gene data show CDR1 as SGHDT and CDR2 as YYEEEE.

The chain joins TRBV5-5 to TRBJ2-5; the D is unclear. V was cut by 0 bases and J by 0 bases, with 6 bases left in between. From germline, CDR1 is SGHKS and CDR2 YYEKEE (reference sequence). The CDR3 extends over 14 amino acids. CDR3 sequence: CASSLVADQETQYF. CDR3 nucleotide sequence: TGTGCCAGCAGCTTGGTGGCAGACCAAGAGACCCAGTACTTC.

This clone occurred once. The chain employs TRBV5-6 and TRBJ2-2, with 9 nucleotides matching TRBD1. Trimming took 4 bases from V and 6 from J; bases not matched to a gene: 10. The length of the CDR3 is 16 residues. Germline V lookup: CDR1 SGHDT, CDR2 YYEEEE. The CDR3 coding sequence is TGTGCCAGCAGCCCCGACAGGGGGATTTTGGCCGGGGAGCTGTTTTTT. Protein sequence: CASSPDRGILAGELFF.

The chain joins TRBV19 to TRBJ1-6; tentative D call: TRBD1 (5 bases). With 3 bases removed from V and 4 bases from J, the gap between germline ends came to 10 bases. Germline CDR1 LNHDA, CDR2 SQIVND (reference sequence). The CDR3 is 15 amino acids. CDR3 sequence: CASSISGVYNSPLHF. The CDR3 nucleotides are TGTGCCAGTAGTATCTCGGGGGTTTATAATTCACCCCTCCACTTT.

J is TRBJ2-3 and V is TRBV30; TRBD1 agrees at 10 bases. J lost 2 bases, V lost 3 bases, and 8 bases had no gene match. Per the germline V gene, CDR1 is GTSNPN and CDR2 is SVGIG (reference sequence). This CDR3 is built from 16 residues. The CDR3 DNA reads as TGTGCCTGGAGCCAGGGACAGGGGATCCCCACAGATACGCAGTATTTT. Protein product: CAWSQGQGIPTDTQYF.

This clone was detected only once. The rearrangement joins TRBV7-2 to TRBJ2-2, with D possibly TRBD2 on 7 matching bases. This CDR3 is 16 amino acids long. Looked up from germline, CDR1 is SGHTA and CDR2 is FQGNSA. Trimming pared 4 bases from V and 6 bases from J, leaving 18 bases between. The DNA of the CDR3 is TGTGCCAGCAGCTCGGGGTTGGGGGGGCCCCCCGGGGAGCTGTTTTTT. As protein: CASSSGLGGPPGELFF.

The chain uses TRBV7-8 and TRBJ2-2; 8 positions agree with TRBD1. This CDR3 is built from 14 residues. Germline CDR1 SGHVS, CDR2 FQNEAQ. After removal of 5 bases from V and 6 bases from J, the junction contained 5 bases not matched to a gene. The CDR3 is CASSPQGAPGELFF. The CDR3 region has the DNA TGTGCCAGCAGCCCCCAGGGGGCCCCCGGGGAGCTGTTTTTT.

The chain is built from TRBV21-1 and TRBJ2-7; the table gives TRBD1 as D, unverified against the DNA. TRBV21-1 is a listed pseudogene. The CDR3 runs to 16 residues. The CDR3 DNA follows: TGTGCCAGCAGCGTAAACCGGGACAGGGGATCGTACGAGCAGTACTTC. Its translation is CASSVNRDRGSYEQYF.

The CDR3: CASSPGTGATDTQYF. In DNA, the CDR3 is TGTGCCAGCTCACCGGGGACAGGGGCCACAGATACGCAGTATTTT. This chain connects TRBV18 to TRBJ2-3; 10 bases line up with TRBD1. Germline loops: CDR1 KGHSH, CDR2 LQKENI. The ends lost 3 bases at V and 2 bases at J; junction bases unmatched: 2. The CDR3 spans 15 residues.

The chain uses TRBV5-1 and TRBJ1-5, with D maybe TRBD1 (5 bases). CDR1 and CDR2 from the germline V gene are SGHRS and YFSETQ. The CDR3 totals 15 residues. V was shortened by 3 bases and J by 2 bases, with 12 bases between the two germline ends. CDR3 sequence (DNA): TGCGCCAGCAGCTCCGACACGGGGGGCAATCAGCCCCAGCATTTT. Amino acids: CASSSDTGGNQPQHF.

The chain carries TRBV7-3 and TRBJ2-5, with TRBD1 as a possible D gene (5 bases). Germline lookup yields CDR1 SGHTA and CDR2 FQGTGA. V lost 5 bases and J lost 7, with 11 bases in between. There are 12 residues in the CDR3. The CDR3, as DNA: TGTGCCAGCAGCACCCCCACAGGGACCCAGTACTTC. This sequence encodes CASSTPTGTQYF.

The V call is TRBV5-5, the J call TRBJ1-2; 10 bases line up with TRBD1. CDR1 and CDR2 (germline): SGHKS, YYEKEE (reference sequence). J gave up 1 base and V 0 bases, and 6 bases lay outside the gene matches. The CDR3 covers 17 residues. The CDR3 nucleotides read TGTGCCAGCAGCTTGGATCTCGGGGACAGGGGTAACTATGGCTACACCTTC. It specifies CASSLDLGDRGNYGYTF.

The rearrangement joins TRBV11-2 to TRBJ1-2, with 9 nucleotides matching TRBD1. The germline V gene encodes CDR1 SGHAT and CDR2 FQNNGV. The CDR3 has 14 amino acids. After removal of 5 bases from V and 4 bases from J, the junction contained 5 bases not matched to a gene. CDR3: CASSPPDRGYGYTF. The CDR3 DNA sequence: TGTGCCAGCAGCCCTCCGGACAGGGGCTATGGCTACACCTTC.